This is a list of T cell receptor beta chains from one sample in a study of spatial heterogeneity in lung cancer. TCRdb called the 5' RACE reads again in MiXCR, with one record for every CDR3 protein. Of 45,000 to 65,000 distinct CDR3 sequences in the sample, 6% to 8.5% were seen once. The sequencing used PBMCs, collected at follow-up. The receptors were sampled from a female donor with early-stage non-small cell lung cancer. CDR3s include the opening cysteine and the closing phenylalanine or tryptophan. The D gene is left open where the match is weak. Some rows have no size entry. The others give once, few or many, or a class for an expanded clone.

clone size | J gene | D gene | V gene | CDR3 protein | CDR3 DNA
many | TRBJ2-5 | NA | TRBV5-1 | CASSLGIQENQYF | TGCGCCAGCAGCTTGGGCATCCAAGAGAACCAGTACTTC
many | TRBJ2-3 | NA | TRBV10-3 | CAISFGTDTQYF | TGTGCCATCAGTTTCGGCACAGATACGCAGTATTTT
NA | TRBJ2-5 | NA | TRBV20-1 | CSARWGTQYF | TGCAGTGCTAGGTGGGGGACCCAGTACTTC
NA | TRBJ1-5 | TRBD1 | TRBV23-1 | CASSPKPGRGQGEDESSNQPQHF | TGCGCCAGCAGCCCCAAGCCTGGCAGGGGGCAGGGAGAGGATGAGTCTAGCAATCAGCCCCAGCATTTT
many | TRBJ1-2 | TRBD1 | TRBV20-1 | CSATPGGLGYTF | TGCAGTGCTACGCCAGGGGGCCTCGGCTACACCTTC
NA | TRBJ2-5 | NA | TRBV5-1 | CASSLRDPWSETQYF | TGCGCCAGCAGCCTCCGGGACCCCTGGTCGGAGACCCAGTACTTC
NA | TRBJ2-7 | NA | TRBV6-1 | CASDGQSSYEQYF | TGTGCCAGCGATGGACAGTCCTCCTACGAGCAGTACTTC
many | TRBJ2-3 | NA | TRBV5-1 | CASSLKDTQYF | TGCGCCAGCAGCTTGAAAGATACGCAGTATTTT
many | TRBJ2-1 | NA | TRBV7-8 | CASSLEGVGQFF | TGTGCCAGCAGCTTAGAGGGGGTGGGGCAGTTCTTC
many | TRBJ2-2 | NA | TRBV28 | CASSFQPNTGELFF | TGTGCCAGCAGTTTCCAACCGAACACCGGGGAGCTGTTTTTT
many | TRBJ1-2 | NA | TRBV6-2/TRBV6-3 | CASSPRYGYTF | TGTGCCAGCAGCCCACGGTATGGCTACACCTTC
many | TRBJ2-7 | NA | TRBV12-3/TRBV12-4 | CASSRWVGQYF | TGTGCCAGCAGTCGATGGGTTGGGCAGTACTTC
few | TRBJ1-6 | TRBD1 | TRBV13 | CASSPGTDLYNSPLHF | TGTGCCAGCAGCCCTGGGACAGACCTTTATAATTCACCCCTCCACTTT
NA | TRBJ2-3 | NA | TRBV7-8 | CASRLGAIRGTDTQYF | TGTGCCAGCAGATTAGGGGCGATCCGCGGCACAGATACGCAGTATTTT
few | TRBJ2-1 | NA | TRBV7-9 | CASSLFGGDYNEQFF | TGTGCCAGCAGCTTATTCGGGGGAGACTACAATGAGCAGTTCTTC
NA | TRBJ1-5 | NA | TRBV28 | CASRPSGGQPQHF | TGTGCCAGCAGACCCTCGGGGGGACAGCCCCAGCATTTT
many | TRBJ2-3 | NA | TRBV7-2 | CASSKTPTDTQYF | TGTGCCAGCAGCAAAACCCCCACAGATACGCAGTATTTT
NA | TRBJ2-2 | NA | TRBV7-9 | CASSLGTTSRVTGELFF | TGTGCCAGCAGCTTAGGGACGACTAGTCGAGTCACCGGGGAGCTGTTTTTT
NA | TRBJ2-3 | NA | TRBV4-3 | CASSQDTSPLSTDTQYF | TGCGCCAGCAGCCAAGACACTAGCCCCCTTAGCACAGATACGCAGTATTTT
many | TRBJ2-3 | NA | TRBV5-8 | CASSFQDLADTQYF | TGTGCCAGCAGCTTCCAAGATTTGGCAGATACGCAGTATTTT
many | TRBJ2-2 | TRBD1 | TRBV20-1 | CSAVRQGANTGELFF | TGCAGTGCGGTCAGACAGGGGGCCAACACCGGGGAGCTGTTTTTT
many | TRBJ1-2 | NA | TRBV3-1 | CASSQDTGRPNPYGYTF | TGTGCCAGCAGCCAAGATACGGGAAGGCCGAATCCCTATGGCTACACCTTC
many | TRBJ2-7 | NA | TRBV7-9 | CASSSRDFYEQYF | TGTGCCAGCAGCTCCCGGGACTTCTACGAGCAGTACTTC
few | TRBJ1-1 | TRBD1 | TRBV12-3/TRBV12-4 | CASSYGTGDTEAFF | TGTGCCAGCAGCTACGGGACAGGGGACACTGAAGCTTTCTTT
few | TRBJ1-2 | NA | TRBV11-3 | CASSLWQTCPLHHGYTF | TGTGCCAGCAGCTTGTGGCAGACATGCCCCCTTCACCATGGTTACACCTTC
many | TRBJ2-7 | NA | TRBV7-2 | CASSASGVRGYEQYF | TGTGCCAGCAGCGCCAGCGGCGTCAGGGGATACGAGCAGTACTTC
few | TRBJ1-3 | NA | TRBV5-1 | CASSLGQAGNTIYF | TGCGCCAGCAGCTTGGGACAGGCTGGAAACACCATATATTTT
few | TRBJ2-3 | TRBD2 | TRBV10-1 | CASSAGGQGDTQYF | TGCGCCAGCAGTGCGGGGGGGCAGGGAGATACGCAGTATTTT
many | TRBJ2-5 | NA | TRBV6-5 | CASSHGGDAAQYF | TGTGCCAGCAGTCACGGGGGAGATGCGGCCCAGTACTTC
few | TRBJ1-3 | NA | TRBV28 | CASSGSHQNTIYF | TGTGCCAGCAGTGGAAGCCACCAAAACACCATATATTTT
NA | TRBJ2-7 | NA | TRBV5-1 | CASSPRGFREYEQYF | TGCGCCAGCAGCCCCCGGGGATTCCGCGAGTACGAGCAGTACTTC
few | TRBJ1-1 | NA | TRBV2 | CASRLVGAEAFF | TGTGCCAGCAGACTCGTGGGAGCTGAAGCTTTCTTT
many | TRBJ1-6 | NA | TRBV18 | CASSPPPGAGNSPLHF | TGTGCCAGCTCACCACCCCCCGGAGCCGGTAATTCACCCCTCCACTTT
many | TRBJ1-3 | NA | TRBV7-2 | CASSLAGLFGNTIYF | TGTGCCAGCAGCTTAGCAGGGCTTTTCGGAAACACCATATATTTT
many | TRBJ2-5 | TRBD2 | TRBV27 | CASRRVGLAEQETQYF | TGTGCCAGCAGGAGGGTGGGACTAGCGGAACAAGAGACCCAGTACTTC
many | TRBJ2-1 | TRBD2 | TRBV7-2 | CASSSGLAGGNEQFF | TGTGCCAGCAGCTCGGGACTAGCGGGGGGCAATGAGCAGTTCTTC
few | TRBJ2-3 | NA | TRBV7-9 | CASSQRNRRNTDTQYF | TGTGCCAGCAGCCAGCGAAACAGACGAAACACAGATACGCAGTATTTT
many | TRBJ1-2 | NA | TRBV6-5 | CASRPPGGASYGGYTF | TGTGCCAGCAGGCCCCCGGGGGGAGCCTCATATGGTGGCTACACCTTC
NA | TRBJ2-2 | NA | TRBV7-2 | CASSSQGKTGELFF | TGTGCCAGCAGCTCGCAGGGAAAAACCGGGGAGCTGTTTTTT
many | TRBJ2-7 | TRBD2 | TRBV10-2 | CASISYTGGHYEQYF | TGCGCCAGCATCTCCTACACGGGGGGGCATTACGAGCAGTACTTC
few | TRBJ2-1 | TRBD2 | TRBV6-2/TRBV6-3 | CASSSTGTSGREQFF | TGTGCCAGCAGCTCTACCGGGACTAGCGGACGGGAGCAGTTCTTC
many | TRBJ1-5 | NA | TRBV12-3/TRBV12-4 | CASSAWGRTQPQHF | TGTGCCAGCAGTGCATGGGGGAGGACTCAGCCCCAGCATTTT
many | TRBJ1-4 | NA | TRBV18 | CASSPQGTTNEKLFF | TGTGCCAGCTCACCACAGGGGACAACTAATGAAAAACTGTTTTTT
NA | TRBJ2-5 | NA | TRBV5-6 | CASSLPGGMETQYF | TGTGCCAGCAGCTTACCAGGGGGGATGGAGACCCAGTACTTC
few | TRBJ2-2 | NA | TRBV2 | CASNGNVNTGEPFF | TGTGCCAGCAACGGCAATGTAAACACCGGGGAGCCGTTTTTT
NA | TRBJ2-5 | TRBD2 | TRBV7-2 | CASSLDLASGGAKTQYF | TGTGCCAGCAGCTTAGATCTTGCTAGCGGGGGGGCGAAGACCCAGTACTTC
many | TRBJ1-1 | NA | TRBV27 | CASSFREITNTEAFF | TGTGCCAGCAGTTTCCGGGAGATAACGAACACTGAAGCTTTCTTT
few | TRBJ2-1 | NA | TRBV29-1 | CSAGTIREQFF | TGCAGCGCCGGGACGATAAGAGAGCAGTTCTTC
few | TRBJ1-1 | TRBD1 | TRBV7-8 | CASSPTGKLNTEAFF | TGTGCCAGCAGCCCGACAGGGAAACTGAACACTGAAGCTTTCTTT
NA | TRBJ1-1 | NA | TRBV6-2/TRBV6-3 | CASSYSGLGNTEAFF | TGTGCCAGCAGTTACTCTGGACTGGGGAACACTGAAGCTTTCTTT
NA | TRBJ2-4 | TRBD2 | TRBV3-1 | CASRGGGATKNIQYF | TGTGCCAGCAGAGGCGGGGGGGCCACCAAAAACATTCAGTACTTC
few | TRBJ2-1 | NA | TRBV24-1 | CATSYPGPRGNEQFF | TGTGCCACCTCGTACCCCGGCCCCCGAGGGAATGAGCAGTTCTTC